Shown below are 4 T cell receptor beta chains from a single sample sequenced in a study of T cell responses to AZD1222 COVID-19 vaccine. Sequencing was performed with immunoSEQ multiplex PCR; in TCRdb, only in-frame clones are kept and a portion is missing. The sample comprises around 140,000 clones, about 93% of which are singletons, and 7.5% to 9.5% rests with the top ten. The sequenced sample was peripheral blood, obtained on day 0 of AZD1222 vaccination. The source is an adult in good health.

This clone was counted a single time. The chain combines TRBV9 with TRBJ1-1; TRBD1 aligns across 8 bases. The CDR3 runs 14 residues. Trimming at V came to 2 bases and at J to 1 base, leaving 1 base not matched to a gene. Germline CDR1 is SGDLS and CDR2 is YYNGEE. The CDR3 region is CASSVDRANTEAFF. In DNA, the CDR3 is TGTGCCAGCAGCGTGGACAGGGCGAACACTGAAGCTTTCTTT.

This chain links TRBV5-4 with TRBJ1-2; the D gene is possibly TRBD1 (6 bases). This CDR3 spans 15 amino acids. Germline CDR1 SGHNT, CDR2 YYREEE (reference sequence). V lost 3 bases, J lost 8 bases, and 20 bases lay in between. DNA for the CDR3: TGTGCCAGCAGCTCCCTTACAGGGCCTCCCGGGGGCTACACCTTC. It specifies CASSSLTGPPGGYTF.

The chain couples TRBV2 to TRBJ1-2, with D maybe TRBD1 (5 bases). Germline V lookup: CDR1 SNHLY, CDR2 FYNNEI. The CDR3 covers 11 residues. Between the trimmed V and J ends, which lost 6 bases and 13 bases, there was a span of 15 bases. CDR3 amino acids: CASRGPQGSTF. CDR3 DNA sequence: TGTGCCAGCAGGGGACCCCAGGGATCCACCTTC.

The chain couples TRBV18 to TRBJ1-1, with 7 bases lining up with TRBD1. V shed 3 bases, J shed 1 base, and the junction held 8 bases outside the gene matches. The length of the CDR3 is 16 residues. From germline, CDR1 is KGHSH and CDR2 LQKENI. This CDR3 reads CASSPLQGPANTEAFF. CDR3 sequence (DNA): TGTGCCAGCTCACCTCTACAGGGGCCAGCGAACACTGAAGCTTTCTTT.